This entry features one T cell receptor beta chain sequence. Its antigen is currently unknown. 13 Jbeta primers and 60 Vbeta primers were used for the PCR. Here immunoSEQ multiplex PCR was the method, and the copy in TCRdb shows in-frame clones only, minus some. The table shows about 200,000 clones, with 79% occurring only once. These data are taken from a study of cytomegalovirus exposure and HLA in healthy donors. Germline CDR1 is SGHTA and CDR2 is FQGTGA. The CDR3 length is 14 residues. With 4 bases removed from V and 4 bases from J, the gap between germline ends came to 13 bases. Healthy individuals who donated bone marrow served as the donors. Points from the study as a whole: Across donors, most TCRs were seen rarely, yet some public ones were widespread. More clonal expansion characterized HLA-associated TCR beta chains than equally common others in a later analysis.

Sample: PBMCs. The clonotype comes from a middle-aged man in good health and CMV-seronegative. The rearrangement links TRBV7-3 to TRBJ2-5, with TRBD1 as a possible D gene (7 bases). CDR3 DNA: TGTGCCAGCAGCTACCAGGGGGGCGGAGAGACCCAGTACTTC. Protein product: CASSYQGGGETQYF.